This T cell receptor beta chain is drawn from a study of blood T cells in healthy people across ages. Many counts were recorded for this clonotype. Using a J-beta primer mix together with a sample-barcoded 5' primer, a second PCR was run for roughly 6 to 12 cycles. A 12-random-nucleotide template-switch adaptor tagged each cDNA molecule. All samples gave at least 2.5 million CDR3-containing paired-end reads. From the 5' RACE reads, TCRdb called clonotypes with MiXCR, one entry per CDR3 protein. This sample carries some 850,000 distinct CDR3 sequences, about 26% of them seen once, and the ten largest clones take 3%. These data were also reused for a study on T cells of mothers and their children.

This receptor was obtained from a boy aged 5-17 years in good health. The specimen was blood.

The CDR3 here is CASSLNGGVVTQYF. CDR3 nucleotide sequence: TGTGCCAGCAGCCTGAACGGGGGAGTTGTGACCCAGTACTTC. The genes are TRBV12-3 or TRBV12-4 and TRBJ2-5; D perhaps matches TRBD2 (6 bases). The CDR3 is 14 residues long. V was trimmed by 6 bases and J by 7 bases, leaving 18 bases between them.